What follows are 9 T cell receptor beta chains derived from one specimen sequenced in a study of T cell changes during pregnancy in multiple sclerosis. The method was immunoSEQ multiplex PCR; TCRdb's version includes in-frame clones alone and lacks a portion of them. The sample has over 70,000 clones, 94% seen once. The specimen comprised peripheral blood, sampled in the third trimester of pregnancy. These receptors were taken from a female donor with multiple sclerosis, enrolled in a pregnancy study.

The rearrangement uses TRBV7-3 and TRBJ2-1; D possibly corresponds to TRBD2 (5 bases). CDR1 and CDR2 from the germline V gene are SGHTA and FQGTGA. CDR3 length equals 18 residues. Between the trimmed V and J ends, which lost 2 bases and 1 base, there was a span of 18 bases. CDR3 coding DNA: TGTGCCAGCAGCTTAGCCCCCCGGCTAGCAGTTTCCTACAATGAGCAGTTCTTC. Translation: CASSLAPRLAVSYNEQFF.

The J gene is TRBJ1-5, the V gene TRBV7-6; D is ambiguous. The V gene lost 2 bases and the J gene lost 3 bases, with 14 bases spanning the gap. The CDR3 is made up of 16 amino acids. The germline V gene encodes CDR1 SGHVS and CDR2 FNYEAQ. CDR3 sequence: CASSLSPAGANQPQHF. CDR3 in DNA: TGTGCCAGCAGCTTAAGTCCCGCAGGCGCCAATCAGCCCCAGCATTTT.

The rearrangement links TRBV19 to TRBJ2-5; the match to TRBD2 covers 10 bases. V shed 3 bases and J 5 bases; nucleotides not matched to a gene: 9. Germline assignment: CDR1 LNHDA and CDR2 SQIVND (reference sequence). The CDR3 has 16 residues. The CDR3 DNA is TGTGCCAGTAGTATCTTGGTCAGTAGCGGGAGGGAGACCCAGTACTTC. Protein product: CASSILVSSGRETQYF.

This sequence joins TRBV7-9 and TRBJ2-2, with TRBD2 as a possible D gene (5 bases). Germline loops: CDR1 SEHNR, CDR2 FQNEAQ (reference sequence). The V end was cut by 7 bases, the J end by 4 bases, with 16 bases between. The CDR3 length is 15 residues. The CDR3 sequence: CASISRDVGTGELFF. The CDR3 DNA is TGTGCCAGCATCTCCCGGGATGTCGGCACCGGGGAGCTGTTTTTT.

This chain links TRBV7-9 with TRBJ2-5, with TRBD2 matching over 8 bases. In germline, CDR1 is SEHNR, CDR2 FQNEAQ (reference sequence). The ends lost 2 bases at V and 4 bases at J; junction bases unmatched: 9. This CDR3 region has 16 residues. The CDR3 is CASSLTSGGGRETQYF. The CDR3 DNA is TGTGCCAGCAGCTTAACCAGCGGGGGCGGGCGAGAGACCCAGTACTTC.

V gene TRBV2 combines with J gene TRBJ2-7, with 11 bases fitting TRBD2. The trim removed 6 bases at V and 6 bases at J, leaving 7 bases unmatched. The CDR3 is 14 residues long. Germline CDR1 and CDR2: SNHLY and FYNNEI. CDR3 DNA: TGTGCCAGCAGCTCACTAGCGGGAGAAGGCGAGCAGTACTTC. Translating gives CASSSLAGEGEQYF.

This clone was found a few times. The V and J genes are TRBV5-3 and TRBJ2-2; 9 positions match TRBD2. TRBV5-3 carries the ORF label, with uncertain function. The CDR3 has 15 residues. The V segment lost 5 bases and the J segment 4 bases; nucleotides outside the gene matches: 6. The CDR3 coding sequence is TGTGCCAGAAGAAGTAGCGGGAGCCGCACCGGGGAGCTGTTTTTT. Translation gives CARRSSGSRTGELFF.

The table lists this clone with a few counts. The chain couples TRBV7-2 to TRBJ2-1, with 7 bases lining up with TRBD2. After removal of 6 bases from V and 0 bases from J, the junction contained 8 bases not matched to a gene. The CDR3 consists of 16 residues. CDR1 and CDR2 from the germline V gene are SGHTA and FQGNSA. CDR3 sequence: CASRRTSSSSYNEQFF. The CDR3 nucleotides are TGTGCCAGCAGAAGGACTAGTTCCAGCTCCTACAATGAGCAGTTCTTC.

This rearrangement joins TRBV6-6 to TRBJ2-5; D is undetermined. CDR3 length equals 12 residues. Trimming took 8 bases from V and 5 from J, leaving 12 bases between them. CDR1 and CDR2 from the germline V gene are MNHNY and SVGAGI (reference sequence). The CDR3 DNA follows: TGTGCCAGCGTTCAGGCTGGCGAGACCCAGTACTTC. Its protein is CASVQAGETQYF.